The clone carrying this T cell receptor (beta chain) came up once. These data are taken from a study of ipilimumab plus nivolumab after autologous stem cell transplantation. With 7 bases removed from V and 4 bases from J, the gap between germline ends came to 8 bases. CDR3 size: 12 residues. Germline CDR1 reads SGHRS; CDR2 reads YFSETQ. Data came from immunoSEQ multiplex PCR; TCRdb stores just in-frame clones and leaves some out. The top ten clones hold 8.2% of a sample with 8,000 to 11,000 clones, approximately 80% of them seen once. Ipilimumab, 1 mg/kg, started 14 to 28 days after autologous transplant. Patients got 3 mg/kg IV nivolumab weeks 1, 4, 7, 10, then biweekly through week 26.

This chain uses TRBV5-1 with TRBJ2-2; D is perhaps TRBD1 (5 bases). The sequencing here drew on PBMCs, taken in a trial of ipilimumab plus nivolumab as post-transplant consolidation. This clonotype originated in a male donor with diffuse large B-cell lymphoma. CDR3 in DNA: TGCGCCAGCCAGGGAAGCACCGGGGAGCTGTTTTTT. The encoded protein is CASQGSTGELFF.